This T cell receptor (beta chain) was retrieved from a study of blood T cell repertoires in COVID-19. Turning to the study itself: In each case, the material was cDNA or gDNA derived from T cells, B-cell-depleted T cells, or PBMCs.

V lost 0 bases and J lost 8; bases outside the gene matches: 5. CDR3 length: 15 amino acids. Germline assignment: CDR1 MGHRA and CDR2 YSYEKL. The authors' processing: Reference gene primer amplification gave nucleated cell count estimates. The method was immunoSEQ multiplex PCR; TCRdb's version includes in-frame clones alone and lacks a portion of them. The D gene and trimming were derived from the DNA, and the V and J assignments and clone size from that table. Of 310,000 or so clones listed, around nine tenths are singletons. The chain joins TRBV4-1 to TRBJ1-4; 8 bases map to TRBD1. Sample: peripheral blood. This clonotype was obtained from a woman aged 45-60 years with active or convalescent COVID-19. CDR3 in amino acids: CASSQDDRGGEKLFF. The CDR3 DNA is TGCGCCAGCAGCCAAGATGACAGGGGAGGGGAAAAACTGTTTTTT.